What follows describes a single TCR beta chain. Germline CDR1 and CDR2: KGHDR and SFDVKD. The CDR3 consists of 12 residues. V was trimmed by 6 bases and J by 9 bases, leaving 11 bases between them. This entry belongs to a study of blood T cell repertoires in COVID-19. Study-wide context: COVID-19 samples collected from the United States, Italy and Spain covered acute and convalescent phases. PBMCs, B-cell-depleted T cells, or T cells were the source of the cDNA or gDNA that made up the material.

Authors' methods: Amplification from reference gene primers served as the basis for estimated nucleated cell counts. The table came from immunoSEQ multiplex PCR; TCRdb's copy has only in-frame clones and leaves some out. That table supplies the V and J calls and clone size; D and trimming were determined from the DNA. The table includes approximately 170,000 clones, about 88% detected once. This sequence originates from a woman of 80 years or more in a cohort sampled during active or convalescent COVID-19. The sample comprised peripheral blood. The V and J genes are TRBV24-1 and TRBJ1-3; D is unresolved. DNA of the CDR3: TGTGCCACCAGTCCCGGTCCTGGCACCATATATTTT. Amino acids: CATSPGPGTIYF.